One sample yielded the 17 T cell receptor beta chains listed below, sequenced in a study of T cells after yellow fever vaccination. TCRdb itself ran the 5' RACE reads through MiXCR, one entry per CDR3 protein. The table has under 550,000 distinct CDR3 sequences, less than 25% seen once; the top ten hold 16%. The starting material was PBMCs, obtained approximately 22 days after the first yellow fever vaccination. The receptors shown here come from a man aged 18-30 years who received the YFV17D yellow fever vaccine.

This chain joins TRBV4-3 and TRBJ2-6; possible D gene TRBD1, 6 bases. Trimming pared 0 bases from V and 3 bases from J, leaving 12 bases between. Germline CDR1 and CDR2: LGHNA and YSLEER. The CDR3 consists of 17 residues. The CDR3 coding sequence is TGCGCCAGCAGCCAAGAGGCAGGGGTGTATGGGGCCAACGTCCTGACTTTC. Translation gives CASSQEAGVYGANVLTF.

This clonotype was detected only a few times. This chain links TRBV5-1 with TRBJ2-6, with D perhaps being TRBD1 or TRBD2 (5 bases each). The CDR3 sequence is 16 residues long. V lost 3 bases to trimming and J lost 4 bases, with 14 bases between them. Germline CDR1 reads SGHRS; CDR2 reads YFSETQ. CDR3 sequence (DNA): TGCGCCAGCAGCTGGACCGGGACGACCGGGGCCAACGTCCTGACTTTC. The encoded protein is CASSWTGTTGANVLTF.

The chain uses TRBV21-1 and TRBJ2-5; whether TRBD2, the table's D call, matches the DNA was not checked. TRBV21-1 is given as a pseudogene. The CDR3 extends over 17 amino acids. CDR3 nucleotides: TGTGCCAGCAGCCCTCAAAGTCCCAAACTAGTGAAAGAGACCCAGTACTTC. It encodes CASSPQSPKLVKETQYF.

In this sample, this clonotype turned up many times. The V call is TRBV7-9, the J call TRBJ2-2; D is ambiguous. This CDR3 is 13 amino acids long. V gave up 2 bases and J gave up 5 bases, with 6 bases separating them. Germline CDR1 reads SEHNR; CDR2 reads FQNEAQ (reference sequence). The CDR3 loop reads CASSLLGTGELFF. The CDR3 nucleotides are TGTGCCAGCAGCTTACTGGGAACCGGGGAGCTGTTTTTT.

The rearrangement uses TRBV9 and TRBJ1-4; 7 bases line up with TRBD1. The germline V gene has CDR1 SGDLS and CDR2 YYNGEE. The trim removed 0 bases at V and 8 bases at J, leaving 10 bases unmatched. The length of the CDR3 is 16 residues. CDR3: CASSVGTDRAREKLFF. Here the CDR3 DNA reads TGTGCCAGCAGCGTAGGTACCGACAGGGCGAGGGAAAAACTGTTTTTT.

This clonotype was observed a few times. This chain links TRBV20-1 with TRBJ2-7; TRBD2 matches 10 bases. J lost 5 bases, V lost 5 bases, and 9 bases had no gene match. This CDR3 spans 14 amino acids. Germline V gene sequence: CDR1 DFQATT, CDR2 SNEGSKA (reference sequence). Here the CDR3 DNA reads TGCAGTGCTCCCCCAGCGGGGGGGCGGAACGAGCAGTACTTC. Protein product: CSAPPAGGRNEQYF.

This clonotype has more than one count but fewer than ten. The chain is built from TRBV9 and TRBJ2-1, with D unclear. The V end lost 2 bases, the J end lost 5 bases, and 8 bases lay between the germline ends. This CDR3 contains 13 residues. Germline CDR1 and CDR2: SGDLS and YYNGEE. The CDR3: CASSVGPNNEQFF. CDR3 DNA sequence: TGTGCCAGCAGCGTCGGACCGAACAATGAGCAGTTCTTC.

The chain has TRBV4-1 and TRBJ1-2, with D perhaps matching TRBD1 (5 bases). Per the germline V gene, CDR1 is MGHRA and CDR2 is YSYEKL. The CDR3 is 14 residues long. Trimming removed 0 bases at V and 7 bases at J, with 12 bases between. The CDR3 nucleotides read TGCGCCAGCAGCCAAGATCCCTCAGGGCCTGGCTACACCTTC. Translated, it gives CASSQDPSGPGYTF.

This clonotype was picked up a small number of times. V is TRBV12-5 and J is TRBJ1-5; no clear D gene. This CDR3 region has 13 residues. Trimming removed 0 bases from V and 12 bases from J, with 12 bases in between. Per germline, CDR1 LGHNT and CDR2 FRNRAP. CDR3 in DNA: TGTGCTAGTGGTTTGGTTCCGGTGTCAGTCCAGCATTTT. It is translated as CASGLVPVSVQHF.

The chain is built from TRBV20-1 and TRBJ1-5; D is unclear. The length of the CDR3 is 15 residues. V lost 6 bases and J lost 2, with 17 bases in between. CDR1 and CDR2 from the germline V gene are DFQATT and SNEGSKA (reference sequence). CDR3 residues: CSAEPLRPGNQPQHF. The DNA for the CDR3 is TGCAGTGCAGAGCCCCTAAGACCTGGCAATCAGCCCCAGCATTTT.

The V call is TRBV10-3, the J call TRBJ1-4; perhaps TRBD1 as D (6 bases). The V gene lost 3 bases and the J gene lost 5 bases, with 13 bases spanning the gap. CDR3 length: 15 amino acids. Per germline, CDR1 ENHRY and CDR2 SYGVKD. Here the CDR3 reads CAISDSRGSNEKLFF. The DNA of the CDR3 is TGTGCCATCAGTGACAGCAGGGGTTCGAATGAAAAACTGTTTTTT.

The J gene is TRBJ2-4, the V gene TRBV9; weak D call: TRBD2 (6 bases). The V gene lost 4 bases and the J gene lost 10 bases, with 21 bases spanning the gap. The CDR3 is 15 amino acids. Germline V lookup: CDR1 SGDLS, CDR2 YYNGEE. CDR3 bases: TGTGCCAGCAGCCCGTCCTTGGGACTCTCGAGTATTCAGTACTTC. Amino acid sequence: CASSPSLGLSSIQYF.

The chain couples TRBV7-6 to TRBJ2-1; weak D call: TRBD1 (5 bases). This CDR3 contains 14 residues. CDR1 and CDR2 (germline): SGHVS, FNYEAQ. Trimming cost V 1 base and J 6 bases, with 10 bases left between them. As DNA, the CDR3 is TGTGCCAGCAGCTTAGAGACAGATCGCAATGAGCAGTTCTTC. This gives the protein CASSLETDRNEQFF. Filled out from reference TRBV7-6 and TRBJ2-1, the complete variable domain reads GAGVSQSPRYKVTKRGQDVALRCDPISGHVSLYWYRQALGQGPEFLTYFNYEAQQDKSGLPNDRFSAERPEGSISTLTIQRTEQRDSAMYRCASSLETDRNEQFFGPGTRLTVL.

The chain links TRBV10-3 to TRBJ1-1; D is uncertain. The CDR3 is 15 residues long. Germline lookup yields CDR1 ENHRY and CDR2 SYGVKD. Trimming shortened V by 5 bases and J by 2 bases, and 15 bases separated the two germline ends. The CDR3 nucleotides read TGTGCCATCAGTATGCAGCTAGGTGGAAACACTGAAGCTTTCTTT. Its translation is CAISMQLGGNTEAFF.

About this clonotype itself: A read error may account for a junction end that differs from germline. CDR3 sequence reads: CASSLPPLVSF. CDR3 DNA: TGTGCCAGCAGTCTACCGCCCCTCGTTAGCTTC. The chain joins TRBV12-3 or TRBV12-4 to TRBJ2-1, with D hard to call. This CDR3 contains 11 residues.

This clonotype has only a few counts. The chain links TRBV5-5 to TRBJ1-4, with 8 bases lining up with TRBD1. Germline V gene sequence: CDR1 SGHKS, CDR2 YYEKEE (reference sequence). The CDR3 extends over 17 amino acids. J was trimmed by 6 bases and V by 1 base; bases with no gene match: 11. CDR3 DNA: TGTGCCAGCAGCTTGTTAATGTTCGTGACAGGGGATGAAAAACTGTTTTTT. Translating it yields CASSLLMFVTGDEKLFF. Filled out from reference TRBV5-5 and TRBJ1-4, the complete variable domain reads DAGVTQSPTHLIKTRGQQVTLRCSPISGHKSVSWYQQVLGQGPQFIFQYYEKEERGRGNFPDRFSARQFPNYSSELNVNALLLGDSALYLCASSLLMFVTGDEKLFFGSGTQLSVL.

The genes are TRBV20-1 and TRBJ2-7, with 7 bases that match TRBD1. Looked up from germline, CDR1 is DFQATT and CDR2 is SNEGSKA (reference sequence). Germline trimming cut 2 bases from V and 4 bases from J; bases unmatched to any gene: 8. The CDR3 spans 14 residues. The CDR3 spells CSARPPGQFYEQYF. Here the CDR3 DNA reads TGCAGTGCTAGACCCCCGGGACAGTTTTACGAGCAGTACTTC.